One and the same sample provided the 15 T cell receptor beta chains below, sequenced in a study of CD8 T cells in ankylosing spondylitis. TCRdb redid the calling of the 5' RACE reads with MiXCR, one entry per CDR3 protein. The table includes approximately 200,000 distinct CDR3 sequences, roughly 13% detected once. Sequenced material: blood, either unsorted or a sorted T cell fraction (not recorded which). These TCRs come from a male donor with ankylosing spondylitis or in good health (not recorded which).

In this sample, this clonotype turned up a few times. The V gene is TRBV7-9, the J gene TRBJ1-4, with 7 bases aligning to TRBD1. CDR1 SEHNR and CDR2 FQNEAQ come from the germline V gene (reference sequence). With 2 bases clipped from V and 7 bases from J, the junction kept 4 bases outside the gene matches. This CDR3 has 14 amino acids. The DNA of the CDR3 is TGTGCCAGCAGCTTAACCCAGGGGGGTGAAAAACTGTTTTTT. It is translated as CASSLTQGGEKLFF.

The rearrangement links TRBV4-2 to TRBJ1-1; D gene unclear. Germline V lookup: CDR1 LGHNA, CDR2 YNFKEQ. The V end lost 1 base, the J end lost 1 base, and 7 bases lay between the germline ends. The CDR3 runs 14 residues. The CDR3 protein is CASSQAAGNTEAFF. CDR3 in DNA: TGTGCCAGCAGCCAAGCCGCCGGGAACACTGAAGCTTTCTTT.

This chain uses TRBV7-9 with TRBJ2-2, with TRBD1 matching over 12 bases. CDR1 is SEHNR, CDR2 FQNEAQ, per germline (reference sequence). V lost 3 bases and J lost 7; bases outside the gene matches: 6. The CDR3 contains 16 residues. CDR3 protein: CASSLPGQGAGGELFF. The CDR3 DNA reads TGTGCCAGCAGCTTGCCGGGACAGGGGGCCGGCGGGGAGCTGTTTTTT.

This clonotype was found a few times. The V call is TRBV11-2, the J call TRBJ2-1; D might be TRBD2 (6 bases). Germline CDR1 reads SGHAT; CDR2 reads FQNNGV. The ends were cut back, 4 bases at V and 3 bases at J, with 22 bases in the middle. The CDR3 spans 18 residues. The CDR3 DNA sequence: TGTGCCAGCAGCTGGCCGAACTTGGGGGGAGTAATCTACAATGAGCAGTTCTTC. Translation: CASSWPNLGGVIYNEQFF. Variable domain in full (rest from reference TRBV11-2 and TRBJ2-1): EAGVAQSPRYKIIEKRQSVAFWCNPISGHATLYWYQQILGQGPKLLIQFQNNGVVDDSQLPKDRFSAERLKGVDSTLKIQPAKLEDSAVYLCASSWPNLGGVIYNEQFFGPGTRLTVL.

This clonotype was counted a few times. This chain connects TRBV13 to TRBJ1-5; 9 nucleotides agree with TRBD1. After removal of 4 bases from V and 0 bases from J, the junction contained 4 bases not matched to a gene. Germline V CDR1 and CDR2: PRHDT, FYEKMQ (reference sequence). The CDR3 totals 16 residues. CDR3 loop: CASSSDRGNSNQPQHF. As DNA, the CDR3 is TGTGCCAGCAGCTCGGACAGGGGAAATAGCAATCAGCCCCAGCATTTT.

This clonotype has a count of ten or more. Here the CDR3 reads CASSPYGNYEQFF. The CDR3 DNA sequence: TGTGCCAGCAGTCCCTACGGTAACTATGAGCAGTTCTTC. V gene TRBV27 combines with J gene TRBJ2-1; D is ambiguous. Trimming removed 5 bases from V and 8 bases from J, with 13 bases in between. The CDR3 covers 13 residues. The germline gives CDR1 MNHEY, CDR2 SMNVEV (reference sequence).

This clonotype occurred a few times. Relative to the germline gene, one junction end is altered; a read error may explain this. This chain uses TRBV6-4 with TRBJ2-7; 8 nucleotides agree with TRBD1. The CDR3 totals 18 residues. Germline V CDR1 and CDR2: MRHNA, SNTAGT. The CDR3 here is CAISDPSHGQGISYEQYF. CDR3 DNA: TGTGCCATCAGTGACCCGAGCCACGGACAGGGAATCTCCTACGAGCAGTACTTC.

The chain combines TRBV19 with TRBJ2-2, with a tentative D call TRBD1 (6 bases). CDR1 is LNHDA and CDR2 is SQIVND in the germline V gene (reference sequence). Trimming took off 3 bases at V and 3 bases at J, with 14 bases between the two ends. The CDR3 runs to 16 residues. CDR3 bases: TGTGCCAGTAGTATGAAAACAGGGCGGCACACCGGGGAGCTGTTTTTT. Protein: CASSMKTGRHTGELFF.

The rearrangement links TRBV5-6 to TRBJ1-2; no definite D call. This CDR3 is 16 amino acids long. Germline V gene data show CDR1 as SGHDT and CDR2 as YYEEEE. V was pared by 2 bases and J by 6 bases, with 20 bases between. The CDR3 loop reads CASSFSLGRMDNGYTF. The CDR3 nucleotides are TGTGCCAGCAGCTTCTCCTTGGGCAGGATGGATAATGGCTACACCTTC.

This chain joins TRBV7-9 and TRBJ2-1; 11 nucleotides align to TRBD2. The J segment lost 4 bases and the V segment lost 4 bases, leaving 3 bases of the junction unmatched. Germline assignment: CDR1 SEHNR and CDR2 FQNEAQ (reference sequence). The CDR3 has 15 amino acids. The CDR3 nucleotides are TGTGCCAGCAGCTCGACTAGCGGGGCTTACAATGAGCAGTTCTTC. Protein product: CASSSTSGAYNEQFF. Based on the CDR3 plus reference TRBV7-9 and TRBJ2-1, the full variable domain is DTGVSQNPRHKITKRGQNVTFRCDPISEHNRLYWYRQTLGQGPEFLTYFQNEAQLEKSRLLSDRFSAERPKGSFSTLEIQRTEQGDSAMYLCASSSTSGAYNEQFFGPGTRLTVL.

This clonotype was recorded at least ten times. The chain couples TRBV4-1 to TRBJ2-3; 8 bases match TRBD2. Germline trimming cut 3 bases from V and 3 bases from J; bases unmatched to any gene: 5. Germline loops: CDR1 MGHRA, CDR2 YSYEKL. This CDR3 has 15 amino acids. CDR3 sequence (DNA): TGCGCCAGCAGCCACCTTAGCGGGGATACAGATACGCAGTATTTT. It is translated as CASSHLSGDTDTQYF.

The genes are TRBV4-1 and TRBJ2-2; TRBD1 might be the D (5 bases). V shed 0 bases and J shed 6 bases, with 11 bases lying between them. The V gene's germline CDR1 is MGHRA and CDR2 YSYEKL. The CDR3 consists of 15 residues. The CDR3 DNA is TGCGCCAGCAGCCAAGATGCAGGGTTAGCCGGGGAGCTGTTTTTT. Protein sequence: CASSQDAGLAGELFF.

The J gene is TRBJ2-5, the V gene TRBV29-1; 8 bases fit TRBD2. V lost 5 bases, J lost 4 bases, and 18 bases stayed unmatched. In germline, CDR1 is SQVTM, CDR2 ANQGSEA. This CDR3 has 17 amino acids. This CDR3 is CSVSGAGELVLLETQYF. The CDR3 coding sequence is TGCAGCGTTAGCGGAGCGGGGGAACTGGTGTTGCTAGAGACCCAGTACTTC. Looking up the rest from reference TRBV29-1 and TRBJ2-5 gives the full variable domain: SAVISQKPSRDICQRGTSLTIQCQVDSQVTMMFWYRQQPGQSLTLIATANQGSEATYESGFVIDKFPISRPNLTFSTLTVSNMSPEDSSIYLCSVSGAGELVLLETQYFGPGTRLLVL.

The rearrangement uses TRBV7-2 and TRBJ2-7; maybe TRBD2 (5 bases). The length of the CDR3 is 14 residues. V lost 1 base and J lost 4, with 11 bases in between. The germline V gene has CDR1 SGHTA and CDR2 FQGNSA. CDR3 in amino acids: CASSLELGSYEQYF. The CDR3, as DNA: TGTGCCAGCAGCTTAGAGCTAGGGAGTTACGAGCAGTACTTC.

In regard to this clonotype: Sequence at one end of the junction differs from germline and may be a read error. V gene TRBV27 combines with J gene TRBJ1-2, with D uncertain. The CDR3 extends over 15 amino acids. Germline lookup yields CDR1 MNHEY and CDR2 SMNVEV (reference sequence). The CDR3 region is CASSSAGSPKYGYTF. In DNA form, the CDR3 reads TGTGCCAGCAGTTCCGCGGGCAGCCCTAAATATGGCTACACCTTC.